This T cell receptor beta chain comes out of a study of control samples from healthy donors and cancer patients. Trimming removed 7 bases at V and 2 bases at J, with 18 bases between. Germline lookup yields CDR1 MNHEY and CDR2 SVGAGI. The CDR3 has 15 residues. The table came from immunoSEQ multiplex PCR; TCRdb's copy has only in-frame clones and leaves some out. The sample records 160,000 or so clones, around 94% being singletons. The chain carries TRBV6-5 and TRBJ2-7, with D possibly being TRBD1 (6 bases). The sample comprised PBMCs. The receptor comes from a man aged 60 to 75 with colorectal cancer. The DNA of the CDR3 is TGTGCCAGCACTCACAACAGGGAATTTCCCTACGAGCAGTACTTC. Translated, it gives CASTHNREFPYEQYF.